These 9 T cell receptor beta chains were all obtained from the same sample, sequenced in a study of post-analysis software for immune sequencing data. No cognate antigen is known for these TCRs. TCR beta cDNA libraries had unique molecular identifiers. TCRdb analysed the PCR reads with MiXCR anew, one entry per CDR3 protein. The table shows some 500,000 distinct CDR3 sequences, with approximately 46% occurring only once. Study results and caveats: About five TRBV segments, including TRBV5-6, TRBV5-1 and TRBV20-1, were more frequent in patients than controls.

The material sequenced was blood. All receptors derive from a girl aged 5 to 17 with multiple sclerosis.

This clonotype was observed a handful of times. This chain connects TRBV29-1 to TRBJ1-2; D call uncertain. This CDR3 has 14 residues. V lost 5 bases, J lost 4 bases, and 17 bases lay in between. CDR1 is SQVTM, CDR2 ANQGSEA, per germline. The CDR3 DNA sequence: TGCAGCGTTAAAGCCAGTGGAAAGGGCTATGGCTACACCTTC. It is translated as CSVKASGKGYGYTF. Looking up the rest from reference TRBV29-1 and TRBJ1-2 gives the full variable domain: SAVISQKPSRDICQRGTSLTIQCQVDSQVTMMFWYRQQPGQSLTLIATANQGSEATYESGFVIDKFPISRPNLTFSTLTVSNMSPEDSSIYLCSVKASGKGYGYTFGSGTRLTVV.

The chain couples TRBV5-1 to TRBJ2-1, with 7 bases fitting TRBD1. The germline gives CDR1 SGHRS, CDR2 YFSETQ. The V segment lost 4 bases and the J segment 8 bases; nucleotides outside the gene matches: 12. This CDR3 region has 15 residues. CDR3 DNA sequence: TGCGCCAGCAGCCCGGGACAGCCGACCGGCCATGAGCAGTTCTTC. It encodes CASSPGQPTGHEQFF.

This clonotype has only a few counts. Its ends do not fully match the called genes, so a read error is possible. V usage is TRBV9 and J usage is TRBJ1-1; D uncertain. Germline CDR1 SGDLS, CDR2 YYNGEE. The CDR3 sequence is 13 residues long. The DNA for the CDR3 is TGTGTCAGCAGCGTAGATTGGAACACTGAAGCTTTCTTT. It encodes CVSSVDWNTEAFF.

The chain joins TRBV12-3 or TRBV12-4 to TRBJ2-5; D tentatively reads TRBD1 or TRBD2 (5 bases each). The CDR3 spans 13 residues. The V end was cut by 6 bases, the J end by 1 base, with 9 bases between. In nucleotides, the CDR3 is TGTGCCAGCAGGACCGGGGCCCAAGAGACCCAGTACTTC. Protein product: CASRTGAQETQYF.

This sequence joins TRBV6-1 and TRBJ2-1, with D possibly matching TRBD2 (6 bases). Trimming stripped 11 bases from V and 2 bases from J, with 16 bases between. The CDR3 spans 14 residues. CDR1 and CDR2 from the germline V gene are MNHNS and SASEGT. CDR3 DNA sequence: TGTGCCGGCATGATGCGGAGGGCCTACAATGAGCAGTTCTTC. Its translation: CAGMMRRAYNEQFF.

The gene calls are TRBV20-1 and TRBJ1-6; unclear D gene. V gave up 3 bases and J gave up 4 bases, with 10 bases separating them. CDR3 length: 14 residues. Germline V gene data show CDR1 as DFQATT and CDR2 as SNEGSKA (reference sequence). The chain's CDR3 is CSARGVSYNSPLHF. CDR3 bases: TGCAGTGCTAGGGGTGTCAGTTATAATTCACCCCTCCACTTT.

This clonotype was detected only once. One end of the junction varies from germline; a read error may be responsible. The chain is built from TRBV12-3 or TRBV12-4 and TRBJ2-3, with unresolved D. The CDR3 is 14 amino acids. Here the CDR3 DNA reads TGTGCCAGCAGTTTATCAGCTACAACAGATGCGCAGTATTTT. It codes for CASSLSATTDAQYF.

J is TRBJ2-3 and V is TRBV7-9; the D gene is possibly TRBD2 (6 bases). Between the trimmed V and J ends, which lost 3 bases and 4 bases, there was a span of 14 bases. This CDR3 region has 15 residues. Germline CDR1 SEHNR, CDR2 FQNEAQ (reference sequence). In DNA, the CDR3 is TGTGCCAGCAGCTTGTCCGGGGGAGTTGCAGATACGCAGTATTTT. Its translation is CASSLSGGVADTQYF. The variable domain in full, with the rest retrieved from reference TRBV7-9 and TRBJ2-3, is DTGVSQNPRHKITKRGQNVTFRCDPISEHNRLYWYRQTLGQGPEFLTYFQNEAQLEKSRLLSDRFSAERPKGSFSTLEIQRTEQGDSAMYLCASSLSGGVADTQYFGPGTRLTVL.

The chain joins TRBV27 to TRBJ2-3, with D unresolved. The CDR3 extends over 14 amino acids. V was cut by 4 bases and J by 6 bases, with 14 bases left in between. Germline loops: CDR1 MNHEY, CDR2 SMNVEV (reference sequence). CDR3 sequence: CASSSPGKYDTQYF. The CDR3 region has the DNA TGTGCCAGCAGTTCCCCTGGGAAGTACGATACGCAGTATTTT.